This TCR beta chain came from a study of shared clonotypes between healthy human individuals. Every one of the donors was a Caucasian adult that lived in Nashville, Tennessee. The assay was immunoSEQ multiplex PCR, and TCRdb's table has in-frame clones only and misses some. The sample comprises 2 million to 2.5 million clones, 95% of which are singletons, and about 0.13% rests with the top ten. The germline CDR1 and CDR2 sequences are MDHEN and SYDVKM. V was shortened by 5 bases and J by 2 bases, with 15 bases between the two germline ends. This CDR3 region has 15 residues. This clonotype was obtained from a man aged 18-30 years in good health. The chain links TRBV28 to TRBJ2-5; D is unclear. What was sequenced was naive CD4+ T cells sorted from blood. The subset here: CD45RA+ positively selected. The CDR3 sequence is CASSAVRSMQETQYF. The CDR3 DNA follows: TGTGCCAGCAGTGCCGTCCGCAGCATGCAAGAGACCCAGTACTTC. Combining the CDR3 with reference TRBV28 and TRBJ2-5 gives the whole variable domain DVKVTQSSRYLVKRTGEKVFLECVQDMDHENMFWYRQDPGLGLRLIYFSYDVKMKEKGDIPEGYSVSREKKERFSLILESASTNQTSMYLCASSAVRSMQETQYFGPGTRLLVL.